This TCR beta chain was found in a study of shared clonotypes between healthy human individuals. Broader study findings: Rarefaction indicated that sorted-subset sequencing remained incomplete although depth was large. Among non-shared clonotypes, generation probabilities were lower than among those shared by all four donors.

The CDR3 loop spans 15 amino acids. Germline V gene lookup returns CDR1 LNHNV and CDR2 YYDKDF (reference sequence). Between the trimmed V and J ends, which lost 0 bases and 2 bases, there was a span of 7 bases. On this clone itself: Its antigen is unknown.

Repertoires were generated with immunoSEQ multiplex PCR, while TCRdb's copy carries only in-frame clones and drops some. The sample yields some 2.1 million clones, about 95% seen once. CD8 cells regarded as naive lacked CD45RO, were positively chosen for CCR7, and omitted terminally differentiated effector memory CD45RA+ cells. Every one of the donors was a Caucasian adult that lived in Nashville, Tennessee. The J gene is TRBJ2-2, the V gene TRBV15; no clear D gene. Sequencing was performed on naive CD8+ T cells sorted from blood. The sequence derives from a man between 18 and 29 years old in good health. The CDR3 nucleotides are TGTGCCACCAGCAGAGATTGGGGTAACACCGGGGAGCTGTTTTTT. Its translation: CATSRDWGNTGELFF.